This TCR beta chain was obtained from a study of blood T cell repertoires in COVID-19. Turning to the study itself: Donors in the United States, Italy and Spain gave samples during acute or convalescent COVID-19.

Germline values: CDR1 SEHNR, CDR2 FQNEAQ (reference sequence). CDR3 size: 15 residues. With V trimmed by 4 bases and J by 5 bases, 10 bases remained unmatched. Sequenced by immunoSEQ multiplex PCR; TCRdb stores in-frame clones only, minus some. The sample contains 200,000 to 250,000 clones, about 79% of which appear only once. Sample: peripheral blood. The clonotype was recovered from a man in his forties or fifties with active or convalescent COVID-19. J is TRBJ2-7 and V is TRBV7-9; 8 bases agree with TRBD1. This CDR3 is CASSWGQATSDEQYF. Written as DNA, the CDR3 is TGTGCCAGCAGCTGGGGACAGGCAACTTCGGACGAGCAGTACTTC.